This TCR beta chain was recorded in a study of read filtering for tumor transcriptome and immune sequencing. About the study: Mean patient age was 65.9 years, range roughly 45 to 85; around 16 male, roughly 14 female.

In its sample, this clonotype was seen a few times. From about 400 ng of RNA, a library with molecular barcoded alpha/delta and beta/gamma adaptors was made. Each CDR3 protein is one row after TCRdb ran MiXCR on the reads. The sample has some 48,000 distinct CDR3 sequences; less than 20% are singletons. This clonotype was sampled from a donor aged 40 or older with multiple myeloma. Sequencing was done on a sample of a population of CD138-negative cells sorted from bone marrow.

The CDR3 sequence: CSVAGTGYDQPQHF. The DNA for the CDR3 is TGCAGCGTTGCGGGGACAGGGTACGATCAGCCCCAGCATTTT. This chain joins TRBV29-1 and TRBJ1-5, with TRBD1 matching 9 bases. Trimming at V came to 4 bases and at J to 5 bases, leaving 6 bases not matched to a gene. This CDR3 contains 14 residues. Germline loops: CDR1 SQVTM, CDR2 ANQGSEA.